Each of the 8 T cell receptor beta chains below was sequenced from the same sample in a study of blood T cell repertoires in COVID-19. Only in-frame clones appear in the TCRdb table, and some are missing; sequencing was by immunoSEQ multiplex PCR. The sample has approximately 150,000 clones; over 60% are singletons. Material: peripheral blood. All receptors come from a man in his forties or fifties with acute or convalescent COVID-19.

This rearrangement joins TRBV7-9 to TRBJ2-7; 10 positions agree with TRBD1. Germline CDR1 SEHNR, CDR2 FQNEAQ (reference sequence). After removal of 5 bases from V and 7 bases from J, the junction contained 2 bases not matched to a gene. The CDR3 runs to 12 residues. This CDR3 reads CASSQGQGEQYF. The CDR3 nucleotides read TGTGCCAGCAGCCAGGGACAGGGGGAGCAGTACTTC.

This chain links TRBV5-1 with TRBJ1-4; D may be TRBD1 (6 bases). V was trimmed by 4 bases and J by 7 bases, leaving 20 bases between them. The CDR3 sequence is 16 residues long. The germline gives CDR1 SGHRS, CDR2 YFSETQ. The CDR3 sequence: CASSPSRGGPGEKLFF. CDR3 nucleotides: TGCGCCAGCAGCCCCTCGCGGGGGGGGCCTGGTGAAAAACTGTTTTTT.

The V gene is TRBV5-5, the J gene TRBJ2-1; 12 bases map to TRBD2. Germline CDR1 reads SGHKS; CDR2 reads YYEKEE (reference sequence). Germline trimming cut 3 bases from V and 7 bases from J; bases unmatched to any gene: 8. The CDR3 runs 16 residues. The CDR3 DNA reads TGTGCCAGCAGCTCTTCTAGCGGGGGGGCCAAGAATGAGCAGTTCTTC. It is translated as CASSSSSGGAKNEQFF.

The chain links TRBV5-1 to TRBJ1-1, with TRBD1 matching over 7 bases. CDR1 is SGHRS and CDR2 is YFSETQ in the germline V gene. This CDR3 is built from 14 residues. Trimming took 0 bases from V and 8 from J; bases not matched to a gene: 7. The CDR3 protein is CASSLEGARPEAFF. Written as DNA, the CDR3 is TGCGCCAGCAGCTTGGAGGGGGCGCGTCCCGAAGCTTTCTTT.

The chain recombines TRBV6-5 with TRBJ1-5; TRBD1 matches 11 bases. CDR1 MNHEY and CDR2 SVGAGI come from the germline V gene. The length of the CDR3 is 14 residues. The trim removed 7 bases at V and 9 bases at J, leaving 8 bases unmatched. The CDR3 DNA follows: TGTGCCAGCACCGGGACAGGGGGGAATTGGCCCCAGCATTTT. It yields the protein CASTGTGGNWPQHF.

The V gene is TRBV4-1, the J gene TRBJ2-2; D call uncertain. Per the germline V gene, CDR1 is MGHRA and CDR2 is YSYEKL. The CDR3 runs to 14 residues. The V end lost 2 bases, the J end lost 3 bases, and 7 bases lay between the germline ends. The CDR3 spells CASSQPEDTGELFF. CDR3 coding DNA: TGCGCCAGCAGCCAACCAGAGGACACCGGGGAGCTGTTTTTT.

The CDR3 DNA reads as TGTGCCAGCAGCGTTTTGGAGGGACTAGCGGGTCCCACCTACGAGCAGTACGTC. Translation gives CASSVLEGLAGPTYEQYV. The chain uses TRBV9 and TRBJ2-7; 12 bases fit TRBD2. The junction had 11 bases not matched to a gene; V was cut back by 2 bases and J by 2 bases. This CDR3 has 18 amino acids. Germline V gives CDR1 SGDLS, CDR2 YYNGEE.

This clone was recorded only once. This chain links TRBV19 with TRBJ2-1, with D possibly matching TRBD1 (5 bases). V was clipped by 5 bases and J by 8 bases, with 13 bases between them. The V gene's germline CDR1 is LNHDA and CDR2 SQIVND (reference sequence). The CDR3 sequence is 13 residues long. CDR3 amino acids: CASSGQGSHEQFF. The CDR3, as DNA: TGTGCCAGTAGTGGCCAGGGTTCCCATGAGCAGTTCTTC.